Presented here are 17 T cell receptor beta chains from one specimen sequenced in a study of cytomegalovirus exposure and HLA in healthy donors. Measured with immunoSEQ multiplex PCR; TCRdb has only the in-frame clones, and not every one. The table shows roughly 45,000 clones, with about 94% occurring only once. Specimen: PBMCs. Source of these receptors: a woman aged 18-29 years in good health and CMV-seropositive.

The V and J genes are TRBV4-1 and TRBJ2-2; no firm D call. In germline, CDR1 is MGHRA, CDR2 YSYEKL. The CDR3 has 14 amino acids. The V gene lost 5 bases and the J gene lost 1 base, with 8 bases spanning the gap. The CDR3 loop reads CASSGRLNTGELFF. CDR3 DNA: TGCGCCAGCAGCGGCAGACTGAACACCGGGGAGCTGTTTTTT.

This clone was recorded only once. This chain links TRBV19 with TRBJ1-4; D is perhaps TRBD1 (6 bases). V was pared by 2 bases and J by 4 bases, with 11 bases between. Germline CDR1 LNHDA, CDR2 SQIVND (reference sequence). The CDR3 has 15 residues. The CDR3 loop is CASSISTGSNEKLFF. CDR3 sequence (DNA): TGTGCCAGTAGTATAAGTACAGGGAGTAATGAAAAACTGTTTTTT.

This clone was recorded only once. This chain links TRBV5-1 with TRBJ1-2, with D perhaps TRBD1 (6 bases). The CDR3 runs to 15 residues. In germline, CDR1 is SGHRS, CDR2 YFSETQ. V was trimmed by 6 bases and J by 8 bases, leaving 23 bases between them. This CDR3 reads CASTLETQGSRGYTF. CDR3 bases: TGCGCCAGCACCCTCGAAACACAGGGATCGAGAGGCTACACCTTC.

CDR3 in amino acids: CASSVAKRLNEKLFF. CDR3 sequence (DNA): TGTGCCAGCAGCGTAGCTAAGAGATTAAATGAAAAACTGTTTTTT. The chain combines TRBV9 with TRBJ1-4; D not certain. The V end lost 0 bases, the J end lost 5 bases, and 11 bases lay between the germline ends. CDR3 size: 15 residues. In germline, CDR1 is SGDLS, CDR2 YYNGEE.

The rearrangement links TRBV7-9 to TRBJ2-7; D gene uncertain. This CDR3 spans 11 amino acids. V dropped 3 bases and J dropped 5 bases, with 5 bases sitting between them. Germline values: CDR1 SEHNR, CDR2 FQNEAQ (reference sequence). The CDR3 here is CASSFGDEQYF. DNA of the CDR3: TGTGCCAGCAGCTTCGGTGACGAGCAGTACTTC. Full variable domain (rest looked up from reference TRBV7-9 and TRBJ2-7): DTGVSQNPRHKITKRGQNVTFRCDPISEHNRLYWYRQTLGQGPEFLTYFQNEAQLEKSRLLSDRFSAERPKGSFSTLEIQRTEQGDSAMYLCASSFGDEQYFGPGTRLTVT.

This chain's CDR3 is CASSLGVQGQGLDTQYF. The CDR3 DNA is TGTGCCAGCAGCTTAGGGGTGCAGGGACAGGGGTTGGATACGCAGTATTTT. V gene TRBV7-8 combines with J gene TRBJ2-3; 10 bases line up with TRBD1. This CDR3 spans 17 amino acids. Per germline, CDR1 SGHVS and CDR2 FQNEAQ. V shed 1 base, J shed 6 bases, and the junction held 10 bases outside the gene matches.

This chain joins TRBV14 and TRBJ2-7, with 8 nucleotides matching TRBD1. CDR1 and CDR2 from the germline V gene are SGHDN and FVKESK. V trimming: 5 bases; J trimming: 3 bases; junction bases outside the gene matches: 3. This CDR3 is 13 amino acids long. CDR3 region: CASSSGQGYEQYF. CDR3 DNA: TGTGCCAGCAGCTCCGGACAGGGCTACGAGCAGTACTTC. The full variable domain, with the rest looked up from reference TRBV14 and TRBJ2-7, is EAGVTQFPSHSVIEKGQTVTLRCDPISGHDNLYWYRRVMGKEIKFLLHFVKESKQDESGMPNNRFLAERTGGTYSTLKVQPAELEDSGVYFCASSSGQGYEQYFGPGTRLTVT.

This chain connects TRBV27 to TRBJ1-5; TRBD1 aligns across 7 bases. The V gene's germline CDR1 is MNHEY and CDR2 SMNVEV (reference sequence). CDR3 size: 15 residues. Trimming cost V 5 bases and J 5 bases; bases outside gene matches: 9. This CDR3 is CASSPRPTGYQPQHF. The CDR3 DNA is TGTGCCAGCAGTCCACGACCGACAGGGTATCAGCCCCAGCATTTT.

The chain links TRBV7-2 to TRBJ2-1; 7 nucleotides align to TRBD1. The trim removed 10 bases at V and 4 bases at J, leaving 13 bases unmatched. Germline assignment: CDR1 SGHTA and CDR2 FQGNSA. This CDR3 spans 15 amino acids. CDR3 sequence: CATPTGDSIYNEQFF. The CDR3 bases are TGTGCCACCCCGACTGGGGACAGTATTTACAATGAGCAGTTCTTC.

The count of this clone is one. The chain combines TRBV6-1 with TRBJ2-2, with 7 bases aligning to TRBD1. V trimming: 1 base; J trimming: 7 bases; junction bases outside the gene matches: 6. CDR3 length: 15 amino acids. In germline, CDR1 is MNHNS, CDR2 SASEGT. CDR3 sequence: CASSEVRGLSGELFF. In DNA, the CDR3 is TGTGCCAGCAGTGAAGTTAGGGGGCTTAGCGGGGAGCTGTTTTTT.

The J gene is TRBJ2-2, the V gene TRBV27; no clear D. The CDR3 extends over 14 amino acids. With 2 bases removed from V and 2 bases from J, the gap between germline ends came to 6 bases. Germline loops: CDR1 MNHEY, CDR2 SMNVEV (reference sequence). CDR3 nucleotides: TGTGCCAGCAGTTTAGCTATCAACACCGGGGAGCTGTTTTTT. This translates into CASSLAINTGELFF.

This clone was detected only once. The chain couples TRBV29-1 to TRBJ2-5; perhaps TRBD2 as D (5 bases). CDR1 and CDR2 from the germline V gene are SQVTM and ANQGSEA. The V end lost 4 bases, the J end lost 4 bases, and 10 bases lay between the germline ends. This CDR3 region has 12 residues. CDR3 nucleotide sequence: TGCAGCGTTGCCCTAGCAGCAGAGACCCAGTACTTC. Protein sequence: CSVALAAETQYF.

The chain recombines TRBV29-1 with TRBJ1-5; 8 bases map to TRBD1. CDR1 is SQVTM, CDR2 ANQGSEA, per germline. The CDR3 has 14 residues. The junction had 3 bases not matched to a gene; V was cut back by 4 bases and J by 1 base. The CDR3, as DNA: TGCAGCGTTGGACAGGGGACGAGCAATCAGCCCCAGCATTTT. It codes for CSVGQGTSNQPQHF.

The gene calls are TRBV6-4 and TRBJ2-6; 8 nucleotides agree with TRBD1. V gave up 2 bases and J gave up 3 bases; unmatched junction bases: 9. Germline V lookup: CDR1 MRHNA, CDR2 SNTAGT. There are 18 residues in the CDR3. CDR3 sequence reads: CASSDVGQGIGGANVLTF. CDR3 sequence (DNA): TGTGCCAGCAGTGACGTTGGACAGGGAATAGGTGGGGCCAACGTCCTGACTTTC.

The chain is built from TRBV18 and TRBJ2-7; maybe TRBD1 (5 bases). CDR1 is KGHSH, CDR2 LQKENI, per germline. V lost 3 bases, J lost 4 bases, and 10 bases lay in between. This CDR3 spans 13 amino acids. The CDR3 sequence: CASSPGASYEQYF. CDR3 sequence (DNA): TGTGCCAGCTCACCTGGGGCCTCGTACGAGCAGTACTTC.

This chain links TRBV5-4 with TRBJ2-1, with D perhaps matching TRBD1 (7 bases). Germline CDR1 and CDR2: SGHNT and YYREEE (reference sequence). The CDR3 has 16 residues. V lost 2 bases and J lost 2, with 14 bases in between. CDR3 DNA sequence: TGTGCCAGCAGCTTCTACGCGGGACAGACCTACAATGAGCAGTTCTTC. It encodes CASSFYAGQTYNEQFF. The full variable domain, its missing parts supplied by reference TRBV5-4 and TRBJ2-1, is ETGVTQSPTHLIKTRGQQVTLRCSSQSGHNTVSWYQQALGQGPQFIFQYYREEENGRGNFPPRFSGLQFPNYSSELNVNALELDDSALYLCASSFYAGQTYNEQFFGPGTRLTVL.

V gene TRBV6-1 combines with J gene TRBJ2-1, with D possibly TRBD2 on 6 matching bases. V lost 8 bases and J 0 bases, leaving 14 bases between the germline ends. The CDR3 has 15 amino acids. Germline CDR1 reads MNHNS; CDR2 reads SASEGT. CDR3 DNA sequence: TGTGCCAGCGGAGGGTTCGGAGTCTCCTACAATGAGCAGTTCTTC. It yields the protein CASGGFGVSYNEQFF.